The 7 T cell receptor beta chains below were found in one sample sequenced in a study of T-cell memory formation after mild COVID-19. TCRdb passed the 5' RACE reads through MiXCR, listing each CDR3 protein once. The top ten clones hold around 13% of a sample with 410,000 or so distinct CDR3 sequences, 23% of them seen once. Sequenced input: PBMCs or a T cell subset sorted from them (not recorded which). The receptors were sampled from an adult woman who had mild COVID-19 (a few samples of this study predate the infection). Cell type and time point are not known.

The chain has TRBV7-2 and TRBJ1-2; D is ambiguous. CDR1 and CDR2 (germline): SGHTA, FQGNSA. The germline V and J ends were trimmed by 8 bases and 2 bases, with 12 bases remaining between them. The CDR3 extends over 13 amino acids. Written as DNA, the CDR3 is TGTGCCAGCTCACCAGATAAGAACTATGGCTACACCTTC. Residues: CASSPDKNYGYTF.

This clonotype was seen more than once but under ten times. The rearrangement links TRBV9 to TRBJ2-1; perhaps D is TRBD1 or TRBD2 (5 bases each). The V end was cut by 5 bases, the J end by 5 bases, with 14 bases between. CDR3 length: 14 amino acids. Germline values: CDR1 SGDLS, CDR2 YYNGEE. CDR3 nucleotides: TGTGCCAGCAGTGTCCGGGACGGGAACAATGAGCAGTTCTTC. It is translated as CASSVRDGNNEQFF. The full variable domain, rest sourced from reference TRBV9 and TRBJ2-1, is DSGVTQTPKHLITATGQRVTLRCSPRSGDLSVYWYQQSLDQGLQFLIQYYNGEERAKGNILERFSAQQFPDLHSELNLSSLELGDSALYFCASSVRDGNNEQFFGPGTRLTVL.

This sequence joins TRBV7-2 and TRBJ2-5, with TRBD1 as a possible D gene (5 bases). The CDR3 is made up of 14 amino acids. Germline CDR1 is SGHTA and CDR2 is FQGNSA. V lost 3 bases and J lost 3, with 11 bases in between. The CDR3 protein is CASSFGAGKETQYF. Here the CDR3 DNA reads TGTGCCAGCAGCTTTGGCGCAGGGAAAGAGACCCAGTACTTC.

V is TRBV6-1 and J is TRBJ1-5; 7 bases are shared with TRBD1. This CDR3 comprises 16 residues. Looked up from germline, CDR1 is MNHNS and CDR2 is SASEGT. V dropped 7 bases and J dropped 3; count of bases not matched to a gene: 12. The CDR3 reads CASKVERTGFNQPQHF. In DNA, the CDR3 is TGTGCCAGCAAAGTCGAGAGGACAGGTTTCAATCAGCCCCAGCATTTT.

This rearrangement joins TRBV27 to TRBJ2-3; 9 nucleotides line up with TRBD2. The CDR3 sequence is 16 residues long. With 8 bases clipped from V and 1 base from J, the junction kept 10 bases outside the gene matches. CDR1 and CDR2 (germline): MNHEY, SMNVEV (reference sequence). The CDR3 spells CASLRSGRSGTDTQYF. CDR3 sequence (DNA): TGTGCCAGCCTCCGAAGCGGGAGGTCAGGCACAGATACGCAGTATTTT.

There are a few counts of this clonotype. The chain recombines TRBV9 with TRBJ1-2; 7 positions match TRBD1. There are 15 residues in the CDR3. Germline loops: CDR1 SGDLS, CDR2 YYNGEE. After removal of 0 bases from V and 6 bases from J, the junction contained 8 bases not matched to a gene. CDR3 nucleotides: TGTGCCAGCAGCGTAGCTCCAGGGGGGAGAGATGGCTACACCTTC. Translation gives CASSVAPGGRDGYTF. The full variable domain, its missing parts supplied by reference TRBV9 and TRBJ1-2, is DSGVTQTPKHLITATGQRVTLRCSPRSGDLSVYWYQQSLDQGLQFLIQYYNGEERAKGNILERFSAQQFPDLHSELNLSSLELGDSALYFCASSVAPGGRDGYTFGSGTRLTVV.

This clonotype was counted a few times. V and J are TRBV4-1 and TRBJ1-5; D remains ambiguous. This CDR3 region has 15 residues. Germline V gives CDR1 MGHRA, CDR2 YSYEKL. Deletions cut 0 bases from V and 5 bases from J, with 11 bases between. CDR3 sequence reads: CASSQDGVVHQPQHF. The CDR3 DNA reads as TGCGCCAGCAGCCAAGATGGCGTGGTGCATCAGCCCCAGCATTTT.